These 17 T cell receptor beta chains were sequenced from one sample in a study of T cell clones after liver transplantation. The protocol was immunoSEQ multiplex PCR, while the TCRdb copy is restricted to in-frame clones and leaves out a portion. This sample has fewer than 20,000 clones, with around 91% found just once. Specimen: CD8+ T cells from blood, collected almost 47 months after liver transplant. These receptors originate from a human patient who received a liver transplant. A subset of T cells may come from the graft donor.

The CDR3 nucleotides read TGTGCCAGCAGACCCTGGGGGGGTGGCACTGAAGCTTTCTTT. It specifies CASRPWGGGTEAFF. The gene calls are TRBV6-5 and TRBJ1-1; the D gene is possibly TRBD1 (5 bases). V lost 6 bases, J lost 4 bases, and 15 bases lay in between. CDR1 is MNHEY, CDR2 SVGAGI, per germline. The CDR3 is made up of 14 amino acids.

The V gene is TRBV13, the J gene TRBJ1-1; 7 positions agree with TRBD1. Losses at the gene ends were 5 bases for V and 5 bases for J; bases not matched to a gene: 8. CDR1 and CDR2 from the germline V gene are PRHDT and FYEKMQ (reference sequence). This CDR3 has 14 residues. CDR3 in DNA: TGTGCCAGCAGCCTAGAGGGGGCTGGGACTGAAGCTTTCTTT. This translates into CASSLEGAGTEAFF.

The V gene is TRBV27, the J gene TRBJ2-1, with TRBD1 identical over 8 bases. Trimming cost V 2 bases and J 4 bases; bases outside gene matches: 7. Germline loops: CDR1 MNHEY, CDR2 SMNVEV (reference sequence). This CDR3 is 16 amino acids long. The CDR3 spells CASSLGAGGIYNEQFF. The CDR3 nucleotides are TGTGCCAGCAGTTTAGGGGCAGGGGGCATTTACAATGAGCAGTTCTTC.

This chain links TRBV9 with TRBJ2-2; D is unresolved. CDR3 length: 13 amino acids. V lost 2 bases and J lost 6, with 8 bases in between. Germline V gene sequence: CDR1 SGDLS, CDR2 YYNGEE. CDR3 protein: CASSVYDPGELFF. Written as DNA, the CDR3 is TGTGCCAGCAGCGTTTACGATCCCGGGGAGCTGTTTTTT.

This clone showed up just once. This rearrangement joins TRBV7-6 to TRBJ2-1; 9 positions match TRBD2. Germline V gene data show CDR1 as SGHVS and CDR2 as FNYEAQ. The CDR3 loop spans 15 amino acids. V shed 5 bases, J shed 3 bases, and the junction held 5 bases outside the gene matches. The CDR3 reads CASSRQAGGYNEQFF. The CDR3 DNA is TGTGCCAGCAGCCGCCAAGCGGGAGGCTACAATGAGCAGTTCTTC.

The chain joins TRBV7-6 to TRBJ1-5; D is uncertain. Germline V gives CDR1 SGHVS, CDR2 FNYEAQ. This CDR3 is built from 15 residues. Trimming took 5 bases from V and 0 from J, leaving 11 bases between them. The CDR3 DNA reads TGTGCCAGCAGCCTTACACCTTATAGCAATCAGCCCCAGCATTTT. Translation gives CASSLTPYSNQPQHF.

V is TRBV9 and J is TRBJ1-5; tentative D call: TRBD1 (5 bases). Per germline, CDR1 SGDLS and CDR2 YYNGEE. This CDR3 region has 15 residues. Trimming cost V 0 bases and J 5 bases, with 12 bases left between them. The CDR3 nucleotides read TGTGCCAGCAGCGTAGTAAGGGGAAAGCATCAGCCCCAGCATTTT. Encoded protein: CASSVVRGKHQPQHF.

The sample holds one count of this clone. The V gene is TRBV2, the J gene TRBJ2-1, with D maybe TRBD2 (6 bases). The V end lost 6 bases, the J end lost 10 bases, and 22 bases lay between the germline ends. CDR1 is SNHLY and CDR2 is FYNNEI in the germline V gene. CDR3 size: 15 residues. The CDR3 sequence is CASSNPTSPQWEQFF. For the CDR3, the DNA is TGTGCCAGCAGCAATCCAACTAGCCCACAATGGGAGCAGTTCTTC.

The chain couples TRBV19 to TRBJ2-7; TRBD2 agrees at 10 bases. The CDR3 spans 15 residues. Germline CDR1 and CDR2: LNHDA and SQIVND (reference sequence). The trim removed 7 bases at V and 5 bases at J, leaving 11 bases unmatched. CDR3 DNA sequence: TGTGCCAGTACTCCAGGAGGGCTAGCGGGAGACGAGCAGTACTTC. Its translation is CASTPGGLAGDEQYF. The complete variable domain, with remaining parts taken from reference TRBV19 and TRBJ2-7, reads DGGITQSPKYLFRKEGQNVTLSCEQNLNHDAMYWYRQDPGQGLRLIYYSQIVNDFQKGDIAEGYSVSREKKESFPLTVTSAQKNPTAFYLCASTPGGLAGDEQYFGPGTRLTVT.

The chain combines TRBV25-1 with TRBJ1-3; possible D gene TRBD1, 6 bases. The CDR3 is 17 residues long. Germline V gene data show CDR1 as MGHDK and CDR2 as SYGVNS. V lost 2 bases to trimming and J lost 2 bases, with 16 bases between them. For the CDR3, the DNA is TGTGCCAGCAGTGAAGATAAAGGGACAAATACTGGAAACACCATATATTTT. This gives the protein CASSEDKGTNTGNTIYF. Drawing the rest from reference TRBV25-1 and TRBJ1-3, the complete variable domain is EADIYQTPRYLVIGTGKKITLECSQTMGHDKMYWYQQDPGMELHLIHYSYGVNSTEKGDLSSESTVSRIRTEHFPLTLESARPSHTSQYLCASSEDKGTNTGNTIYFGEGSWLTVV.

CDR3 bases: TGTGCCAGCAGCCACCGGGGGAACACCGGGGAGCTGTTTTTT. This translates into CASSHRGNTGELFF. The rearrangement links TRBV11-2 to TRBJ2-2, with D maybe TRBD2 (5 bases). The ends were cut back, 5 bases at V and 1 base at J, with 8 bases in the middle. Germline CDR1 is SGHAT and CDR2 is FQNNGV. This CDR3 contains 14 residues.

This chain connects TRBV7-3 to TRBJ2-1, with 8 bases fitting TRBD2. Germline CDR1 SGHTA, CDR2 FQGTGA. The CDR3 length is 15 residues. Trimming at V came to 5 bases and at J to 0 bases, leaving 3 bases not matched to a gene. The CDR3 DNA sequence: TGTGCCAGCAGCGCACTAGCGGCCTCCTACAATGAGCAGTTCTTC. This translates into CASSALAASYNEQFF.

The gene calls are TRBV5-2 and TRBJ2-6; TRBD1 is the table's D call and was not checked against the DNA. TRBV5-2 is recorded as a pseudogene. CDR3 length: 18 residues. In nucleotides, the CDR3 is TGTGCCAGCAAACCTATCAGAGAGACACAAAGTCGGGCCAACGTCCTGACTTTC. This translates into CASKPIRETQSRANVLTF.

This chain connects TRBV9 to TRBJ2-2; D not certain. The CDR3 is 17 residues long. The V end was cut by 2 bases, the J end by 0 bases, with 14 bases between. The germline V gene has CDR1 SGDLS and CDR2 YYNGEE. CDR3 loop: CASSVPKGQANTGELFF. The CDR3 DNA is TGTGCCAGCAGCGTCCCTAAAGGGCAGGCGAACACCGGGGAGCTGTTTTTT.

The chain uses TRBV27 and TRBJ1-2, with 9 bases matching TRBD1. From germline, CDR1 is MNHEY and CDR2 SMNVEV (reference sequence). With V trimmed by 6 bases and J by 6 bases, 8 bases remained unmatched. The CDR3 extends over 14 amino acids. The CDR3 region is CASSRRDRENGYTF. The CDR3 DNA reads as TGTGCCAGCAGCCGTAGGGACAGGGAGAATGGCTACACCTTC.

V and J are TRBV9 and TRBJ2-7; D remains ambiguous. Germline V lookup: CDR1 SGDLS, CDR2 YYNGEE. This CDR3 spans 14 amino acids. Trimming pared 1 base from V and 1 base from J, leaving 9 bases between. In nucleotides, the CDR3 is TGTGCCAGCAGCGTATCGGGTTTATCCTACGAGCAGTACTTC. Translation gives CASSVSGLSYEQYF.

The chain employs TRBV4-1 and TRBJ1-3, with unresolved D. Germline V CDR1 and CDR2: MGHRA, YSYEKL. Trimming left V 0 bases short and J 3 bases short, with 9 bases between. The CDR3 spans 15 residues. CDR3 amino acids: CASSQEERSGNTIYF. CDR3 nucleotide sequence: TGCGCCAGCAGCCAAGAAGAGCGGAGTGGAAACACCATATATTTT.